This TCR beta chain was retrieved from a study of cytomegalovirus exposure and HLA in healthy donors. Primers: 60 Vbeta forward and 13 Jbeta reverse. The data were produced by immunoSEQ multiplex PCR, yet TCRdb's version contains in-frame clones alone and is incomplete. The data show 110,000 or so clones, over 6.5% seen once. Germline V gene sequence: CDR1 GTSNPN, CDR2 SVGIG (reference sequence). The CDR3 loop spans 13 amino acids. The V end was cut by 3 bases, the J end by 2 bases, with 8 bases between. The receptor was derived from a woman aged 40 to 49 in good health and CMV-seropositive. Sequencing was done on a sample of PBMCs. The rearrangement joins TRBV30 to TRBJ1-5; D gene uncertain. CDR3 in amino acids: CAWRGARNQPQHF. Written as DNA, the CDR3 is TGTGCCTGGAGGGGCGCCCGCAATCAGCCCCAGCATTTT.